The present T cell receptor beta chain was sequenced within a study of identical twins (dated by TCRdb to the mid-2010s). About the study as a whole: TCR alpha and beta repertoires from monozygotic twins, unrelated adults of various ages and cord blood were deep-sequenced to test whether fetal clonotypes persist. To rule out contamination, the twin experiments were replicated at different times with different library preparation protocols. Study-level results and caveats: In beta out-of-frame sequences, excess twin sharing was weaker, because having fewer shared sequences lowered the signal-to-noise ratio. Out-of-frame TCR alpha sharing in monozygotic twins was systematically underestimated by recombination models, whereas sharing between unrelated individuals was in agreement with the recombination models. Because the same donors could not be followed over many years, the conclusions relied on cross-sectional statistical analysis. Fewer insertions were carried by abundant cord blood beta clonotypes; a weaker similar trend was observed in young adult naive repertoires, while no such trend was observed in memory repertoires. Invariant T cells such as MAIT and iNKT could partly confound zero-insertion analyses, though diverse VJ usage argued against this for most clonotypes. Compared with coincidental sharing between unrelated individuals, an excess of low generation-probability sequences was observed among out-of-frame TCR alpha sequences shared between twins.

The CDR3 spans 14 residues, from the cysteine through the phenylalanine. Only the CDR3 part of the read is kept: 42 bases, read in frame from the first base. CDR1 PRHDT and CDR2 FYEKMQ are derived from the germline V gene (reference sequence). Germline trimming: 3 bases from V, 4 bases from J; junction bases outside gene matches: 5. Every donor was a healthy Caucasian. Three pairs of female monozygotic twins, all aged about 18 to 30 years, were included in the twin cohort. Positive isolation kits from Invitrogen were used to isolate the CD4+ and CD8+ T cell populations. Library construction relied on 5' RACE. The sequencing machine was an Illumina HiSeq 2000. Template switching introduced a universal primer binding site; the final cDNA contained a unique molecular identifier, enabling accurate counting of TCR cDNA molecules. First-strand cDNA for TCR alpha and beta chains was synthesized from specific primers in the conserved constant-segment region. Each cDNA library was double barcoded, with a SMART-Mk sample barcode plus Illumina barcodes, to control for contamination. TruSeq adapter sequences along with Illumina sample barcodes were introduced in two successive PCR steps. Sequencing of the TCR alpha and beta cDNA libraries was done on the Illumina HiSeq platform using custom primers. Processing in the source paper ran as follows. MiGEC was used to process raw reads and extract unique molecular identifiers, and MiXCR was used to find CDR3 positions. Recombination models were inferred per individual with the repgenHMM and IGoR tools using an EM algorithm. Shared clonotype analysis was performed with the tcR package in R, normalizing sharing by the product of cloneset sizes. To study raw recombination free of thymic and clonal selection effects, out-of-frame nonproductive sequences were analyzed. The public reads were run again by TCRdb, first through fastp at Q25 and then through MiXCR, and only productive beta chains were kept. Rows are combined by CDR3 protein, so each entry shows the most common genes and DNA. TCRdb's processing, not the authors' own work, is the source of the V and J calls. The sample table lists just over 500,000 distinct CDR3 sequences, roughly 21% of them with a count of one. Under 0.95% of the sample lies in the top ten.

About this clonotype: Its antigen remains undetermined. Base qualities are not recorded, but no much larger clone differs from it by a single base.

The same sample was also used in a study of T cells expressing NK-cell markers. Drawing on the second study: Three sorted T-cell subsets (CD3+CD56+NKG2C+, CD3+CD56+NKG2C- and CD3+CD56-NKG2C+) from fewer than 10 donors had their TCR beta-chain repertoires profiled. Seven of the eight sequenced donors were HCMV-seropositive and one was HCMV-seronegative. In several experiments an anti-gammadeltaTCR antibody was added to restrict sorting to alphabetaTCR-expressing T cells. For six donors, the dominant CD3+CD56+NKG2C+ clonotypes were among the top 10 CD8+ clonotypes and accounted for roughly 1.0-7.5% of CD8+ T cells. Those dominant clonotypes were again the most abundant among CD3+CD56-NKG2C+ cells in a handful of donors, at roughly 25-65%. Whether the expanded NKG2C-expressing T cell clones were specific for HCMV antigens remained unclear. All eight donors whose samples were sequenced were randomly selected healthy volunteers, three of them men and five women. A commercial ELISA kit detecting HCMV-specific IgG in serum was used to determine HCMV serostatus. MIGEC handled demultiplexing of the reads and grouping by UMI, while MiTCR was used to assemble and quantify clonotypes. Only TCR cDNA sequences supported by at least two reads were kept to exclude erroneous sequences. Downstream repertoire analysis used the tcR package, and clonotypes were matched across fractions by CDR3 nucleotide sequence plus V segment. VDJmatch was used to annotate antigen specificity against VDJdb, with one amino acid substitution in CDR3 permitted.

The source of this sequence is a woman between 18 and 30 years old in good health. The specimen sequenced was CD4+ T cells sorted from blood. The chain was built from TRBV13 and TRBJ2-7, and 8 junctional nucleotides match TRBD1. The DNA sequence is as follows: TGTGCCAGCAGCTTCAGACAGGGGAGGTACGAGCAGTACTTC. Translated, this gives CASSFRQGRYEQYF.